This TCR beta chain came from a study of cytomegalovirus exposure and HLA in healthy donors. Study-wide findings and caveats: Most TCR sequences proved rare, with some public TCRs found in many donors. Cytomegalovirus status was reportedly diagnosed by the classifier with high specificity and sensitivity. Among TCR beta chains, those listed as cytomegalovirus-associated numbered roughly 150.

Generated by immunoSEQ multiplex PCR, the TCRdb table keeps only in-frame clones and is missing some. The table records fewer than 350,000 clones, more than 75% of them present only once. Separation from the roughly 670-subject first cohort characterized the roughly 120-subject validation cohort, to which the donors belonged. CDR1 and CDR2 (germline): SQVTM, ANQGSEA. Trimming stripped 2 bases from V and 8 bases from J, with 16 bases between. The CDR3 covers 14 residues. With regard to this clone: Its antigen is still unknown.

The sequencing sample was made of PBMCs. This chain joins TRBV29-1 and TRBJ2-1, with D tentatively TRBD1 (5 bases). This TCR came from a woman between 18 and 30 years old in good health and CMV-seronegative. CDR3: CSVENSSPRDEQFF. The DNA of the CDR3 is TGCAGCGTTGAAAACAGCAGCCCCAGGGATGAGCAGTTCTTC.